The 11 T cell receptor beta chains presented below share a single source sample, sequenced in a study of T cell repertoires in cytomegalovirus infection. TCRdb fed the reads into MiXCR, producing one record per CDR3 protein. Counted here are some 230,000 distinct CDR3 sequences, about 23% occurring once; the ten biggest clones make up roughly 20%. What was sequenced was CD8+ T cells from PBMCs. The receptors originated from a human donor in good health (CMV status not recorded). Some clones in this sample may be carry-over from other donors' samples.

V is TRBV4-1 and J is TRBJ2-1; D uncertain. V shed 6 bases and J shed 0 bases, with 12 bases lying between them. The CDR3 length is 15 residues. Germline V lookup: CDR1 MGHRA, CDR2 YSYEKL. CDR3 bases: TGCGCCAGCAGAATAACGAGTACCTCCTACAATGAGCAGTTCTTC. It specifies CASRITSTSYNEQFF.

V gene TRBV28 combines with J gene TRBJ1-6, with TRBD1 as a possible D gene (6 bases). Trimming removed 6 bases at V and 10 bases at J, with 16 bases between. Germline V gives CDR1 MDHEN, CDR2 SYDVKM. The CDR3 totals 14 residues. The CDR3 nucleotides are TGTGCCAGCAGGTTAGGAGGGGGTGGGTCACCCCTCCACTTT. Amino acids: CASRLGGGGSPLHF.

This clonotype was counted only a few times. J is TRBJ2-5 and V is TRBV23-1, with 9 bases aligning to TRBD1. TRBV23-1 is treated as an ORF (open reading frame) with a function not yet certain. After removal of 4 bases from V and 3 bases from J, the junction contained 12 bases not matched to a gene. The CDR3 length is 17 residues. CDR3 nucleotides: TGCGCCAGCAGTCGATCGCGACAGGGGGGATTGGAAGAGACCCAGTACTTC. Residues: CASSRSRQGGLEETQYF.

This clonotype was seen at least ten times. CDR3 protein: CATTTGGKYEQYF. DNA for the CDR3: TGTGCCACCACGACAGGGGGCAAGTACGAGCAGTACTTC. V is TRBV2 and J is TRBJ2-7; 10 bases match TRBD1. Germline trimming cut 10 bases from V and 4 bases from J; bases unmatched to any gene: 7. Germline assignment: CDR1 SNHLY and CDR2 FYNNEI. The CDR3 sequence is 13 residues long.

This clonotype was seen ten or more times. The rearrangement uses TRBV7-8 and TRBJ2-1; D gene uncertain. Trimming removed 1 base at V and 16 bases at J, with 14 bases between. The CDR3 has 12 residues. The germline CDR1 and CDR2 sequences are SGHVS and FQNEAQ. Here the CDR3 DNA reads TGTGCCAGCAGCTTAGAGACATACCCGGACTTCTTC. This encodes CASSLETYPDFF. Drawing the rest from reference TRBV7-8 and TRBJ2-1, the complete variable domain is GAGVSQSPRYKVAKRGQDVALRCDPISGHVSLFWYQQALGQGPEFLTYFQNEAQLDKSGLPSDRFFAERPEGSVSTLKIQRTQQEDSAVYLCASSLETYPDFFGPGTRLTVL.

This clonotype was counted ten times or more. The chain uses TRBV7-6 and TRBJ1-3; weak D call: TRBD1 (6 bases). The length of the CDR3 is 14 residues. Germline loops: CDR1 SGHVS, CDR2 FNYEAQ. V lost 10 bases to trimming and J lost 1 base, with 14 bases between them. CDR3 DNA sequence: TGTGCCACAATGACAGGCCCATCTGGAAACACCATATATTTT. Translating gives CATMTGPSGNTIYF.

This chain uses TRBV10-3 with TRBJ2-7, with a weak D call TRBD2 (5 bases). The CDR3 runs 14 residues. The germline CDR1 and CDR2 sequences are ENHRY and SYGVKD. Trimming shortened V by 0 bases and J by 3 bases, and 9 bases separated the two germline ends. For the CDR3, the DNA is TGTGCCATCAGTGAGTCGGCGGGTATCTACGAGCAGTACTTC. Encoded protein: CAISESAGIYEQYF.

This clonotype was counted at least ten times. The chain has TRBV7-9 and TRBJ2-7; D may be TRBD1 or TRBD2 (5 bases each). This CDR3 contains 13 residues. The germline V gene has CDR1 SEHNR and CDR2 FQNEAQ (reference sequence). The V end was cut by 7 bases, the J end by 1 base, with 11 bases between. The CDR3 protein is CASTGAGSYEQYF. For the CDR3, the DNA is TGTGCCAGCACCGGGGCGGGTTCCTACGAGCAGTACTTC.

The rearrangement joins TRBV4-1 to TRBJ1-1; no clear D gene. The CDR3 totals 14 residues. CDR1 MGHRA and CDR2 YSYEKL come from the germline V gene. Trimming took 1 base from V and 6 from J, leaving 12 bases between them. In DNA form, the CDR3 reads TGCGCCAGCAGCCAAGTCCCCGGAGCCCCTGAAGCTTTCTTT. Its protein is CASSQVPGAPEAFF.

This clonotype has only a few counts. The rearrangement joins TRBV27 to TRBJ1-2; D possibly corresponds to TRBD1 (5 bases). V lost 8 bases and J lost 4, with 17 bases in between. The CDR3 consists of 14 residues. Looked up from germline, CDR1 is MNHEY and CDR2 is SMNVEV (reference sequence). The CDR3: CASAPKGFAYGYTF. The CDR3 nucleotides read TGTGCCAGCGCTCCAAAGGGGTTCGCCTATGGCTACACCTTC.

The chain combines TRBV20-1 with TRBJ2-1, with 7 bases identical to TRBD2. This CDR3 comprises 14 residues. The J segment lost 5 bases and the V segment lost 3 bases, leaving 7 bases of the junction unmatched. Germline CDR1 reads DFQATT; CDR2 reads SNEGSKA (reference sequence). The CDR3 nucleotides read TGCAGTGCTAGGGGTCTAGCGGACCACAATGAGCAGTTCTTC. This translates into CSARGLADHNEQFF.